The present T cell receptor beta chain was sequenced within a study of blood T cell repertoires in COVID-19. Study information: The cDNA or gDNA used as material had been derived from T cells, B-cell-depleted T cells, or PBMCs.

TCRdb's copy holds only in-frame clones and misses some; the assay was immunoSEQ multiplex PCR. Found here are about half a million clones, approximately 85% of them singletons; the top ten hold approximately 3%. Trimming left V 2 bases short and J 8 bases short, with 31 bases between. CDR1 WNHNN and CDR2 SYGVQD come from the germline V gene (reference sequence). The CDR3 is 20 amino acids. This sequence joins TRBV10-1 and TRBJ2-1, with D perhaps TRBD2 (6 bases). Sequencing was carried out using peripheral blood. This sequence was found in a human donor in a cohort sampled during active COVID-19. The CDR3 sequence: CASSEMTRALSAASRYEQFF. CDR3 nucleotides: TGCGCCAGCAGTGAGATGACTAGAGCGCTTTCGGCCGCTTCTCGGTATGAGCAGTTCTTC.